Each of the 6 T cell receptor beta chains below was sequenced from the same sample in a study of T cell repertoires in cytomegalovirus infection. TCRdb reprocessed the reads via MiXCR and lists one record per CDR3 protein. The sample gives around 100,000 distinct CDR3 sequences, under 45% of which show up once; roughly 70% is in the top ten. Their cognate antigens are unknown. This sample comprised CD8+ T cells from cultured PBMCs, obtained from culture after CMV antigen stimulation. Receptors originate from a human donor in good health (CMV status not recorded). Some clones in this sample may be carry-over from other donors' samples.

This chain joins TRBV20-1 and TRBJ1-1; no clear D gene. This CDR3 has 12 residues. V was pared by 5 bases and J by 0 bases, with 7 bases between. In germline, CDR1 is DFQATT, CDR2 SNEGSKA (reference sequence). The DNA of the CDR3 is TGCAGTGCTGCTGAGATGAACACTGAAGCTTTCTTT. Translated, it gives CSAAEMNTEAFF.

J is TRBJ2-6 and V is TRBV13; 10 positions agree with TRBD1. The CDR3 consists of 18 residues. CDR1 and CDR2 from the germline V gene are PRHDT and FYEKMQ (reference sequence). V lost 5 bases, J lost 1 base, and 8 bases stayed unmatched. As DNA, the CDR3 is TGTGCCAGCAGCCTATGGACAGGGGGAAGGTCTGGGGCCAACGTCCTGACTTTC. This encodes CASSLWTGGRSGANVLTF.

The chain joins TRBV5-4 to TRBJ2-7; D call uncertain. The CDR3 spans 12 residues. V shed 1 base and J shed 5 bases, with 7 bases lying between them. Germline loops: CDR1 SGHNT, CDR2 YYREEE (reference sequence). CDR3 coding DNA: TGTGCCAGCAGCTTGTGGGCTGACGAGCAGTACTTC. Translation: CASSLWADEQYF.

This clonotype was found a few times. The chain uses TRBV9 and TRBJ2-1; D is unresolved. Germline CDR1 SGDLS, CDR2 YYNGEE. The V and J ends lost 1 base and 8 bases respectively, with 10 bases between them. CDR3 size: 13 residues. This chain's CDR3 is CASSVTGPDEQFF. CDR3 nucleotide sequence: TGTGCCAGCAGCGTAACGGGCCCCGATGAGCAGTTCTTC.

The V gene is TRBV19, the J gene TRBJ2-1, with D tentatively TRBD2 (6 bases). The germline CDR1 and CDR2 sequences are LNHDA and SQIVND (reference sequence). Trimming removed 6 bases from V and 3 bases from J, with 12 bases in between. CDR3 length: 14 residues. The CDR3 sequence is CASRGTYDYNEQFF. CDR3 in DNA: TGTGCCAGTAGGGGGACTTATGACTACAATGAGCAGTTCTTC.

There are a few counts of this clonotype. V usage is TRBV5-1 and J usage is TRBJ2-3, with 13 bases fitting TRBD2. The CDR3 totals 20 residues. In germline, CDR1 is SGHRS, CDR2 YFSETQ. The V gene end was trimmed by 0 bases and the J gene end by 0 bases; junction bases not matched to a gene: 10. Here the CDR3 DNA reads TGCGCCAGCAGCTTGGGCCGACTAGCGGGGGGCACTTCTAGCACAGATACGCAGTATTTT. As protein: CASSLGRLAGGTSSTDTQYF.